The T cell receptor (beta chain) under discussion was sequenced for a study of OX40 agonist ivuxolimab in advanced cancers. Study-wide context: Patients got intravenous ivuxolimab at 0.01 to 10 mg/kg every 2 weeks.

Overall study results and limits: The study found among the lowest clonal expansion in partial responders at 0.1-3.0 mg/kg. Part of the nonresponder group also had normalized T-cell clonal expansion that was low.

Sequencing was performed with immunoSEQ multiplex PCR; in TCRdb, only in-frame clones are kept and a portion is missing. This repertoire shows approximately 68,000 clones, around 86% found once; its top ten account for over 0.65%. Comment on this clone: Its antigen is still unknown.

The cohort excluded patients with autoimmune disease history or systemic immunosuppression. This TCR derives from an adult with an advanced solid tumor such as melanoma, head and neck, liver or kidney cancer. This specimen consisted of CD4+ or CD8+ T cells sorted from blood, obtained in a trial of the OX40 agonist ivuxolimab.

The CDR3 DNA is TGTGCCAGCAGCACACTAGCGGGATCAACCTACGAGCAGTACTTC. Residues: CASSTLAGSTYEQYF. The genes are TRBV25-1 and TRBJ2-7; 10 nucleotides align to TRBD2. The junction had 7 bases not matched to a gene; V was cut back by 6 bases and J by 2 bases. The germline V gene encodes CDR1 MGHDK and CDR2 SYGVNS. The CDR3 has 15 amino acids.